The rows below give T cell receptor beta chains drawn from one sample of a study of OX40 agonist ivuxolimab in advanced cancers. Repertoires were generated with immunoSEQ multiplex PCR, while TCRdb's copy carries only in-frame clones and drops some. Among tens of thousands of clones, about 88% were seen once, and the ten largest hold about 1.2%. The source was CD4+ or CD8+ T cells sorted from blood, collected in a trial of the OX40 agonist ivuxolimab. These receptors all stem from an adult with an advanced solid tumor such as melanoma, head and neck, liver or kidney cancer. The CDR3 runs from the conserved cysteine through the conserved F or W. The D gene is left open where the match is weak. Where a row states a size, it is once, few, many or the class of an expanded clone; other rows omit it.

v_gene: TRBV4-1; abundance: .; j_gene: TRBJ1-6; d_gene: TRBD1; CDR3aa: CASSPIVGTGQNSPLHF; CDR3nt: TGCGCCAGCAGCCCGATTGTCGGGACAGGGCAAAATTCACCCCTCCACTTT
v_gene: TRBV6-1; abundance: .; j_gene: TRBJ2-3; d_gene: TRBD1; CDR3aa: CASSETGWDTDTQYF; CDR3nt: TGTGCCAGCAGTGAGACAGGGTGGGACACAGATACGCAGTATTTT
v_gene: TRBV18; abundance: medium-sized; j_gene: TRBJ2-1; d_gene: TRBD2; CDR3aa: CASSPRGGVTANEQFF; CDR3nt: TGTGCCAGCTCACCGCGTGGGGGGGTCACTGCGAATGAGCAGTTCTTC
v_gene: TRBV5-1; abundance: few; j_gene: TRBJ2-1; d_gene: .; CDR3aa: CASSLAGREQFF; CDR3nt: TGCGCCAGCAGCTTGGCCGGGCGGGAGCAGTTCTTC
v_gene: TRBV18; abundance: .; j_gene: TRBJ2-3; d_gene: TRBD2; CDR3aa: CASSPGLADTQYF; CDR3nt: TGTGCCAGCTCTCCGGGACTAGCAGATACGCAGTATTTT
v_gene: TRBV6-6; abundance: .; j_gene: TRBJ1-2; d_gene: .; CDR3aa: CASSYNPLDGLRYTF; CDR3nt: TGTGCCAGCAGTTACAACCCCCTGGACGGACTCCGCTACACCTTC
v_gene: TRBV6-4; abundance: few; j_gene: TRBJ1-6; d_gene: .; CDR3aa: CASSISPGNSPLHF; CDR3nt: TGTGCCAGCAGTATTTCCCCCGGCAATTCACCCCTCCACTTT
v_gene: TRBV27; abundance: few; j_gene: TRBJ2-1; d_gene: .; CDR3aa: CASSLYGLAGSFYNEQFF; CDR3nt: TGTGCCAGCAGTTTATATGGACTGGCGGGGTCGTTCTACAATGAGCAGTTCTTC
v_gene: TRBV5-1; abundance: .; j_gene: TRBJ2-7; d_gene: .; CDR3aa: CASSLVDNTGYEQYF; CDR3nt: TGCGCCAGCAGCTTGGTGGACAACACGGGCTACGAGCAGTACTTC
v_gene: TRBV19; abundance: .; j_gene: TRBJ1-2; d_gene: .; CDR3aa: CASSIGRAGRQANYGYTF; CDR3nt: TGTGCCAGTAGTATAGGCCGGGCAGGACGACAAGCTAACTATGGCTACACCTTC
v_gene: TRBV18; abundance: .; j_gene: TRBJ2-3; d_gene: .; CDR3aa: CASSPLRGSGTDTQYF; CDR3nt: TGTGCCAGCTCACCCTTAAGGGGTTCGGGCACAGATACGCAGTATTTT
v_gene: TRBV5-1; abundance: .; j_gene: TRBJ2-3; d_gene: TRBD2; CDR3aa: CATTSGGSTDTQYF; CDR3nt: TGCGCCACGACTAGCGGGGGTAGCACAGATACGCAGTATTTT
v_gene: TRBV7-2; abundance: .; j_gene: TRBJ1-4; d_gene: .; CDR3aa: CASSLEQGREKLFF; CDR3nt: TGTGCCAGCAGCTTAGAGCAGGGGCGTGAAAAACTGTTTTTT
v_gene: TRBV18; abundance: .; j_gene: TRBJ2-5; d_gene: .; CDR3aa: CASSPGAGQETQYF; CDR3nt: TGTGCCAGCTCACCAGGCGCCGGGCAAGAGACCCAGTACTTC
v_gene: TRBV11-2; abundance: .; j_gene: TRBJ1-4; d_gene: TRBD1; CDR3aa: CASSSYRGNHEKLFF; CDR3nt: TGTGCCAGCAGCTCCTACAGGGGTAACCATGAAAAACTGTTTTTT
v_gene: TRBV5-6; abundance: .; j_gene: TRBJ2-3; d_gene: TRBD2; CDR3aa: CASSLWTSGEVTQYF; CDR3nt: TGTGCCAGCAGCTTGTGGACTAGCGGGGAAGTTACGCAGTATTTT
v_gene: TRBV30; abundance: .; j_gene: TRBJ1-4; d_gene: .; CDR3aa: CAWSTSDSKKLFF; CDR3nt: TGTGCCTGGAGTACATCCGACTCGAAAAAACTGTTTTTT
v_gene: TRBV7-7; abundance: once; j_gene: TRBJ2-2; d_gene: .; CDR3aa: CASSFGQGPGELFF; CDR3nt: TGTGCCAGCAGCTTTGGGCAGGGGCCCGGGGAGCTGTTTTTT
v_gene: TRBV6-5; abundance: .; j_gene: TRBJ1-4; d_gene: .; CDR3aa: CASSYSGSLGEKLFF; CDR3nt: TGTGCCAGCAGTTACTCGGGCAGCTTGGGCGAAAAACTGTTTTTT
v_gene: TRBV7-9; abundance: .; j_gene: TRBJ1-1; d_gene: TRBD1; CDR3aa: CASSLTTGRSEAFF; CDR3nt: TGTGCCAGCAGCCTCACGACAGGGCGGAGTGAAGCTTTCTTT
v_gene: TRBV5-4; abundance: .; j_gene: TRBJ2-3; d_gene: .; CDR3aa: CATTDGSRTDTQYF; CDR3nt: TGTGCCACCACCGACGGAAGTCGCACAGATACGCAGTATTTT
v_gene: TRBV7-2; abundance: few; j_gene: TRBJ2-1; d_gene: .; CDR3aa: CASSSPPGSQQFF; CDR3nt: TGTGCCAGCAGCTCACCCCCGGGATCGCAGCAGTTCTTC
v_gene: TRBV25-1; abundance: .; j_gene: TRBJ1-1; d_gene: .; CDR3aa: CASSESTPARRDTEAFF; CDR3nt: TGTGCCAGCAGTGAATCCACCCCTGCCAGGAGGGACACTGAAGCTTTCTTT
v_gene: TRBV28; abundance: .; j_gene: TRBJ1-1; d_gene: .; CDR3aa: CASSLMASRAFF; CDR3nt: TGTGCCAGCAGTTTAATGGCCTCACGGGCTTTCTTT
v_gene: TRBV7-6; abundance: .; j_gene: TRBJ2-7; d_gene: TRBD2; CDR3aa: CASSPTSGVYEQYF; CDR3nt: TGTGCCAGCAGCCCGACTAGCGGGGTATACGAGCAGTACTTC
v_gene: TRBV5-5; abundance: .; j_gene: TRBJ1-2; d_gene: TRBD1; CDR3aa: CASSPGTGGIYGYTF; CDR3nt: TGTGCCAGCAGCCCCGGGACAGGGGGCATCTATGGCTACACCTTC
v_gene: TRBV4-1; abundance: few; j_gene: TRBJ2-7; d_gene: .; CDR3aa: CASSQHNTGRDEQYF; CDR3nt: TGCGCCAGCAGCCAGCATAACACCGGGCGAGACGAGCAGTACTTC
v_gene: TRBV6-6; abundance: .; j_gene: TRBJ1-1; d_gene: .; CDR3aa: CASSYSGLNTEAFF; CDR3nt: TGTGCCAGCAGTTACTCAGGGCTGAACACTGAAGCTTTCTTT
v_gene: TRBV28; abundance: .; j_gene: TRBJ2-7; d_gene: TRBD2; CDR3aa: CASSLGPGGVSVLEQYF; CDR3nt: TGTGCCAGCAGTTTGGGGCCGGGGGGGGTGTCTGTTCTCGAGCAGTACTTC
v_gene: TRBV2; abundance: .; j_gene: TRBJ1-1; d_gene: .; CDR3aa: CASSVYSTFGTEAFF; CDR3nt: TGTGCCAGCAGTGTCTACTCCACCTTTGGCACTGAAGCTTTCTTT
v_gene: TRBV5-6; abundance: .; j_gene: TRBJ1-6; d_gene: TRBD1; CDR3aa: CASSWTGDRGPLHF; CDR3nt: TGTGCCAGCAGCTGGACAGGGGACCGTGGACCCCTCCACTTT
v_gene: TRBV15; abundance: .; j_gene: TRBJ1-2; d_gene: TRBD1; CDR3aa: CATSTGGSNYGYTF; CDR3nt: TGTGCCACCAGCACAGGGGGTTCTAACTATGGCTACACCTTC
v_gene: TRBV25-1; abundance: .; j_gene: TRBJ1-4; d_gene: .; CDR3aa: CASSLAGLGNEKLFF; CDR3nt: TGTGCCAGCAGTTTGGCCGGTTTAGGTAATGAAAAACTGTTTTTT
v_gene: TRBV20-1; abundance: .; j_gene: TRBJ1-2; d_gene: .; CDR3aa: CSASLGTGYTF; CDR3nt: TGCAGTGCTAGTCTGGGTACTGGCTACACCTTC
v_gene: TRBV5-1; abundance: .; j_gene: TRBJ1-6; d_gene: .; CDR3aa: CASSSRTPGSYNSPLHF; CDR3nt: TGCGCCAGCAGCTCCCGGACACCAGGGTCCTATAATTCACCCCTCCACTTT
v_gene: TRBV5-4; abundance: .; j_gene: TRBJ2-2; d_gene: .; CDR3aa: CASRTGVTGELFF; CDR3nt: TGTGCCAGCAGGACCGGAGTCACCGGGGAGCTGTTTTTT
v_gene: TRBV11-2; abundance: .; j_gene: TRBJ1-1; d_gene: .; CDR3aa: CASSLVVGFEAFF; CDR3nt: TGTGCCAGCAGCTTAGTGGTAGGGTTTGAAGCTTTCTTT
v_gene: TRBV7-8; abundance: .; j_gene: TRBJ2-7; d_gene: .; CDR3aa: CASSPGGPEYEQYF; CDR3nt: TGTGCCAGCAGCCCCGGGGGGCCTGAATACGAGCAGTACTTC
v_gene: TRBV7-2; abundance: .; j_gene: TRBJ2-7; d_gene: TRBD2; CDR3aa: CASSRGGASSYEQYF; CDR3nt: TGTGCCAGCTCGCGGGGGGGGGCTAGCTCCTACGAGCAGTACTTC
v_gene: TRBV27; abundance: .; j_gene: TRBJ2-7; d_gene: TRBD2; CDR3aa: CASSPRGGVGGQYF; CDR3nt: TGTGCCAGCAGCCCCCGGGGGGGAGTGGGAGGGCAGTACTTC
v_gene: TRBV18; abundance: once; j_gene: TRBJ1-2; d_gene: .; CDR3aa: CASSPRDGDGYTF; CDR3nt: TGTGCCAGCTCACCTAGAGACGGTGATGGCTACACCTTC
v_gene: TRBV5-1; abundance: once; j_gene: TRBJ2-2; d_gene: .; CDR3aa: CASSLTLTGELFF; CDR3nt: TGCGCCAGCAGCTTGACACTGACCGGGGAGCTGTTTTTT
v_gene: TRBV5-4; abundance: .; j_gene: TRBJ2-7; d_gene: .; CDR3aa: CASSPDRISYEQYF; CDR3nt: TGTGCCAGCAGCCCCGACAGGATCTCCTACGAGCAGTACTTC
v_gene: TRBV14; abundance: few; j_gene: TRBJ1-2; d_gene: .; CDR3aa: CASSYNHRGPNYGYTF; CDR3nt: TGTGCCAGCAGCTACAACCACCGGGGTCCTAACTATGGCTACACCTTC
v_gene: TRBV7-2; abundance: few; j_gene: TRBJ1-3; d_gene: TRBD1; CDR3aa: CASSEQGMGGNTIYF; CDR3nt: TGTGCCAGCAGCGAACAGGGGATGGGCGGAAACACCATATATTTT
v_gene: TRBV7-9; abundance: .; j_gene: TRBJ2-3; d_gene: TRBD1; CDR3aa: CASSAGQGGGWDTQYF; CDR3nt: TGTGCCAGCAGCGCCGGACAGGGGGGAGGATGGGATACGCAGTATTTT
v_gene: TRBV7-2; abundance: once; j_gene: TRBJ2-5; d_gene: TRBD2; CDR3aa: CASSSGLAETQYF; CDR3nt: TGTGCCAGCAGCTCCGGACTAGCGGAGACCCAGTACTTC
v_gene: TRBV27; abundance: .; j_gene: TRBJ2-6; d_gene: .; CDR3aa: CASSPVFNSGANVLTF; CDR3nt: TGTGCCAGCAGCCCAGTATTCAACTCTGGGGCCAACGTCCTGACTTTC
v_gene: TRBV11-3; abundance: .; j_gene: TRBJ1-1; d_gene: .; CDR3aa: CASSVSVGAEAFF; CDR3nt: TGTGCCAGCAGCGTCTCCGTGGGGGCTGAAGCTTTCTTT
v_gene: TRBV5-1; abundance: .; j_gene: TRBJ2-5; d_gene: TRBD1; CDR3aa: CASSSRTGAGQETQYF; CDR3nt: TGCGCCAGCAGCTCGCGGACAGGGGCAGGTCAAGAGACCCAGTACTTC
v_gene: TRBV11-2; abundance: few; j_gene: TRBJ1-1; d_gene: .; CDR3aa: CASSLEGNTEAFF; CDR3nt: TGTGCCAGCAGCTTAGAGGGGAACACTGAAGCTTTCTTT
v_gene: TRBV6-5; abundance: .; j_gene: TRBJ2-7; d_gene: .; CDR3aa: CASRVPSGYEQYF; CDR3nt: TGTGCCAGCCGTGTCCCCTCAGGGTACGAGCAGTACTTC
v_gene: TRBV5-1; abundance: .; j_gene: TRBJ2-1; d_gene: TRBD1; CDR3aa: CATGRLGQAPNNEQFF; CDR3nt: TGCGCCACCGGAAGGTTAGGACAGGCCCCTAACAATGAGCAGTTCTTC
v_gene: TRBV9; abundance: .; j_gene: TRBJ2-7; d_gene: .; CDR3aa: CASSVGPGSSYEQYF; CDR3nt: TGTGCCAGCAGCGTAGGTCCAGGGAGCTCCTACGAGCAGTACTTC
v_gene: TRBV5-1; abundance: once; j_gene: TRBJ1-6; d_gene: .; CDR3aa: CASSLDGNNSPLHF; CDR3nt: TGCGCCAGCAGCTTGGACGGAAATAATTCACCCCTCCACTTT